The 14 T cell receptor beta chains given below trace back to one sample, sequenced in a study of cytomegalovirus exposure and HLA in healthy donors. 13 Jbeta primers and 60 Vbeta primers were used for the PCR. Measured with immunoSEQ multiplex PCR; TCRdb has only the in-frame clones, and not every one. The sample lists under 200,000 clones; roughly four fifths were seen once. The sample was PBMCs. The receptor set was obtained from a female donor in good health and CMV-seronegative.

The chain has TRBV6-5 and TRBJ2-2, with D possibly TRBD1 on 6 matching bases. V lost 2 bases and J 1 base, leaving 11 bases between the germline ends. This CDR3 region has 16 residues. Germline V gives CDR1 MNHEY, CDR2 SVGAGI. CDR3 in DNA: TGTGCCAGCAGTTACGAGGGGACAAGGAACACCGGGGAGCTGTTTTTT. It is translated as CASSYEGTRNTGELFF.

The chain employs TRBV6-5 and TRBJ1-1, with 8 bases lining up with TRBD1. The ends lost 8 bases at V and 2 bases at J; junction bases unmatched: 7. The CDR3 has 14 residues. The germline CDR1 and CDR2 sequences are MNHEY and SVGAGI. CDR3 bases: TGTGCCAGCGGCAGGGGGCGGAGAAACACTGAAGCTTTCTTT. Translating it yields CASGRGRRNTEAFF.

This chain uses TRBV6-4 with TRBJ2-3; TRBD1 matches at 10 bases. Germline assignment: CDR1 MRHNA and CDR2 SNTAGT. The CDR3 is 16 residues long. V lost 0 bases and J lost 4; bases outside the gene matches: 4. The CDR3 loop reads CASSDSRTGGSDTQYF. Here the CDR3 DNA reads TGTGCCAGCAGTGACTCGCGGACAGGGGGATCAGATACGCAGTATTTT.

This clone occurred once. For the CDR3, the DNA is TGTGCCAGCAGGGCTCGCGGGGAGACCCAGTACTTC. It encodes CASRARGETQYF. The V gene is TRBV2, the J gene TRBJ2-5, with a weak D call TRBD2 (5 bases). V was pared by 6 bases and J by 5 bases, with 10 bases between. The CDR3 runs 12 residues. Looked up from germline, CDR1 is SNHLY and CDR2 is FYNNEI.

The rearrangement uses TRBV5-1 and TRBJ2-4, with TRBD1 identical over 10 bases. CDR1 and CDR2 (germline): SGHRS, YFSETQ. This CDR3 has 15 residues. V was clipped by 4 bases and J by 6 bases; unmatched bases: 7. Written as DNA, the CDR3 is TGCGCCAGCAGCCAGAACGGACAGGGGGGAAACATTCAGTACTTC. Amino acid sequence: CASSQNGQGGNIQYF.

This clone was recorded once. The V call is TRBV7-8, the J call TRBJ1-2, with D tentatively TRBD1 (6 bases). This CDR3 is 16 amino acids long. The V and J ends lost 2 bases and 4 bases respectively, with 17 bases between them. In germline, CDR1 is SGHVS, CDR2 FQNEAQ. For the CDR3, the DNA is TGTGCCAGCAGCTTACGGGCCCAGGGGAACGTCTATGGCTACACCTTC. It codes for CASSLRAQGNVYGYTF.

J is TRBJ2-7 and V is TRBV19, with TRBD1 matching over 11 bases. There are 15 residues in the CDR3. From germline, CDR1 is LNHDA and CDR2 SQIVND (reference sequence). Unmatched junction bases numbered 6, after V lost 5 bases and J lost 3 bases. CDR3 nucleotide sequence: TGTGCCAGTAGTTTCACCGGGACAGGGGGCTACGAGCAGTACTTC. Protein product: CASSFTGTGGYEQYF.

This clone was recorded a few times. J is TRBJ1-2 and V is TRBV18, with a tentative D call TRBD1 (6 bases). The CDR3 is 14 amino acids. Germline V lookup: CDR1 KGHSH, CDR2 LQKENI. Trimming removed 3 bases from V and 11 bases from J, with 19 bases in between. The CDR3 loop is CASSPRGAGVGYTF. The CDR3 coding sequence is TGTGCCAGCTCACCTCGCGGCGCAGGGGTCGGGTACACCTTC.

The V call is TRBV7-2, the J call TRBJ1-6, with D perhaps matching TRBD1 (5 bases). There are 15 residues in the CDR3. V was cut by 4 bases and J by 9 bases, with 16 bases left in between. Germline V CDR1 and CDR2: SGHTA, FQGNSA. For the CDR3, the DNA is TGTGCCAGCAGCTCTCGTGGGGCGAGGAGTTCACCCCTCCACTTT. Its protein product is CASSSRGARSSPLHF.

CDR3 bases: TGTGCCAGTACGGCTAGCGGGTACGGGACCCAGTACTTC. The encoded protein is CASTASGYGTQYF. The V gene is TRBV19, the J gene TRBJ2-5, with 8 bases matching TRBD2. This CDR3 has 13 residues. In germline, CDR1 is LNHDA, CDR2 SQIVND (reference sequence). V trimming: 7 bases; J trimming: 7 bases; junction bases outside the gene matches: 8.

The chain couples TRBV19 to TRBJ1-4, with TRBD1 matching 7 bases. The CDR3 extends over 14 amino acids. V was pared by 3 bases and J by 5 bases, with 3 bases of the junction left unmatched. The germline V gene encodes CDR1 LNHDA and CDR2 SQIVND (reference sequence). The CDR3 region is CASSMGQSNEKLFF. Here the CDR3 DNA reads TGTGCCAGTAGTATGGGACAGTCCAATGAAAAACTGTTTTTT.

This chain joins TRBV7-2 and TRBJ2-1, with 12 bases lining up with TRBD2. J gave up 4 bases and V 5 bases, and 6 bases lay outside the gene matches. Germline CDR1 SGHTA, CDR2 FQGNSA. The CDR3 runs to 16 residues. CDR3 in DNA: TGTGCCAGCAGCCCAAGGACTAGCGGGGTTTACAATGAGCAGTTCTTC. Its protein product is CASSPRTSGVYNEQFF. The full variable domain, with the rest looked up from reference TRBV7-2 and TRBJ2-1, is GAGVSQSPSNKVTEKGKDVELRCDPISGHTALYWYRQSLGQGLEFLIYFQGNSAPDKSGLPSDRFSAERTGGSVSTLTIQRTQQEDSAVYLCASSPRTSGVYNEQFFGPGTRLTVL.

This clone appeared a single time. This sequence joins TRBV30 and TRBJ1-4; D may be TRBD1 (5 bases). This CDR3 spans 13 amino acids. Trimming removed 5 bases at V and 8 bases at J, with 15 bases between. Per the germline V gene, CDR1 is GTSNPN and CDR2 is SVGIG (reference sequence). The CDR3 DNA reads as TGTGCCTGGGGGGTCGGGGGGACGGAAAAACTGTTTTTT. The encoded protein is CAWGVGGTEKLFF.

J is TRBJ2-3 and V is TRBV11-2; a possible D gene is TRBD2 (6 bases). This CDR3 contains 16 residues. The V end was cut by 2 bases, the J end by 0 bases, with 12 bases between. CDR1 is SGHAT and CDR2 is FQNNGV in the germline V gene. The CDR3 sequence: CASSLNGGESTDTQYF. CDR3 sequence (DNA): TGTGCCAGCAGCTTAAATGGCGGGGAGAGCACAGATACGCAGTATTTT.